This is a list of T cell receptor beta chains from one sample in a study of blood T cell repertoires in COVID-19. TCRdb's table, derived via immunoSEQ multiplex PCR, lists solely in-frame clones and lacks some. The data contain roughly 150,000 clones, roughly 80% of them singletons. The source material was peripheral blood. The receptor source for this set is a woman older than 75 with acute or convalescent COVID-19. Each CDR3 is given with its conserved first and last residue. Each record gives: CDR3 DNA, CDR3 protein, V gene, D gene, clone size, J gene. The D gene is left open where the match is weak. Clone size is given for some rows only: seen once, a few or many times, or a class if the clone is expanded.

cdr3_nt: TGTGCCAGCAGCCCTACAGGGGGGGTTCAGCCCCAGCATTTT
cdr3_aa: CASSPTGGVQPQHF
v_call: TRBV3-1/TRBV3-2
d_call: TRBD1
clone_size: -
j_call: TRBJ1-5

cdr3_nt: TGTGCCAGCAGCCGGGGACTAGCGGGGTTTCAAGAGACCCAGTACTTC
cdr3_aa: CASSRGLAGFQETQYF
v_call: TRBV11-3
d_call: TRBD2
clone_size: -
j_call: TRBJ2-5

cdr3_nt: TGTGCCAGTAGTATAGACCCCCCCACAGGGGGTTGGACAGATACGCAGTATTTT
cdr3_aa: CASSIDPPTGGWTDTQYF
v_call: TRBV19
d_call: TRBD1
clone_size: -
j_call: TRBJ2-3

cdr3_nt: TGTGCCAGCAGCCGATCCGGGACAGGGCTTATTAATGAAAAACTGTTTTTT
cdr3_aa: CASSRSGTGLINEKLFF
v_call: TRBV5-4
d_call: TRBD1
clone_size: once
j_call: TRBJ1-4

cdr3_nt: TGCGCCAGCAGCTTGGGGGTTGATCAGGGGGCAGATACGCAGTATTTT
cdr3_aa: CASSLGVDQGADTQYF
v_call: TRBV5-1
d_call: TRBD1
clone_size: -
j_call: TRBJ2-3

cdr3_nt: TGTGCCAGCACCACGACAGGAACAGATACGCAGTATTTT
cdr3_aa: CASTTTGTDTQYF
v_call: TRBV6-6
d_call: -
clone_size: -
j_call: TRBJ2-3

cdr3_nt: TGCGCCAGCAGCTTGGGACAGCGCACAGATACGCAGTATTTT
cdr3_aa: CASSLGQRTDTQYF
v_call: TRBV5-1
d_call: -
clone_size: -
j_call: TRBJ2-3

cdr3_nt: TGCAGTGCTAGTGCATCGCGCGCTAGCGGGAGGGCCGGTGAGCAGTTCTTC
cdr3_aa: CSASASRASGRAGEQFF
v_call: TRBV20-1
d_call: TRBD2
clone_size: -
j_call: TRBJ2-1

cdr3_nt: TGTGCCAGCAGAAGAACAGGGGGCCTTGACTATGGCTACACCTTC
cdr3_aa: CASRRTGGLDYGYTF
v_call: TRBV2
d_call: TRBD1
clone_size: -
j_call: TRBJ1-2

cdr3_nt: TGTGCCAGCAGGTCACAGGGTTACTATGGCTACACCTTC
cdr3_aa: CASRSQGYYGYTF
v_call: TRBV27
d_call: -
clone_size: few
j_call: TRBJ1-2

cdr3_nt: TGTGCCAGCAGGACCTTGGGGGGCTCCTACGAGCAGTACTTC
cdr3_aa: CASRTLGGSYEQYF
v_call: TRBV27
d_call: -
clone_size: few
j_call: TRBJ2-7

cdr3_nt: TGTGCCAGCAGCTTCAGAGCGGGAGTTATGAACGAGCAGTACTTC
cdr3_aa: CASSFRAGVMNEQYF
v_call: TRBV5-8
d_call: TRBD2
clone_size: -
j_call: TRBJ2-7

cdr3_nt: TGTGCCAGCAGTTCGCTAGCGTCCTACGAGCAGTACTTC
cdr3_aa: CASSSLASYEQYF
v_call: TRBV6-5
d_call: -
clone_size: -
j_call: TRBJ2-7

cdr3_nt: TGTGCCAGCAGCGCATCCCACCTGACAGGGGGCAATGAGCAGTTCTTC
cdr3_aa: CASSASHLTGGNEQFF
v_call: TRBV11-3
d_call: TRBD1
clone_size: -
j_call: TRBJ2-1

cdr3_nt: TGTGCCAGCAGCTCACCCCTCAGGGGCTACGAGCAGTACTTC
cdr3_aa: CASSSPLRGYEQYF
v_call: TRBV7-8
d_call: -
clone_size: once
j_call: TRBJ2-7

cdr3_nt: TGTGCCAGCAGTCGACAGGGGAACTATGGCTACACCTTC
cdr3_aa: CASSRQGNYGYTF
v_call: TRBV3-1/TRBV3-2
d_call: TRBD1
clone_size: -
j_call: TRBJ1-2

cdr3_nt: TGCGCCAGCAGCTCTCTCCGGGGGGGCACAGATACGCAGTATTTT
cdr3_aa: CASSSLRGGTDTQYF
v_call: TRBV5-1
d_call: TRBD2
clone_size: -
j_call: TRBJ2-3

cdr3_nt: TGTGCCAGCAGCTCCAGACAGGGGTCATACGAGCAGTACTTC
cdr3_aa: CASSSRQGSYEQYF
v_call: TRBV7-2
d_call: TRBD1
clone_size: -
j_call: TRBJ2-7

cdr3_nt: TGTGCCAGCAGCCCACTGGGGACAGGGGTGAATTCACCCCTCCACTTT
cdr3_aa: CASSPLGTGVNSPLHF
v_call: TRBV3-1/TRBV3-2
d_call: TRBD1
clone_size: once
j_call: TRBJ1-6

cdr3_nt: TGTGCCAGCAGTGATGATGGACAGGGGAATCAGCCCCAGCATTTT
cdr3_aa: CASSDDGQGNQPQHF
v_call: TRBV28
d_call: TRBD1
clone_size: -
j_call: TRBJ1-5

cdr3_nt: TGTGCCAGCAGCCGGCGCACAGATACGCAGTATTTT
cdr3_aa: CASSRRTDTQYF
v_call: TRBV3-1/TRBV3-2
d_call: -
clone_size: -
j_call: TRBJ2-3

cdr3_nt: TGCAGCGTTGGGGGAAGTGGACTCCCCTCGGAGCAGTACTTC
cdr3_aa: CSVGGSGLPSEQYF
v_call: TRBV29-1
d_call: -
clone_size: few
j_call: TRBJ2-7

cdr3_nt: TGTGCCACCGGGGGGGGTCGGGATCAGCCCCAGCATTTT
cdr3_aa: CATGGGRDQPQHF
v_call: TRBV18
d_call: -
clone_size: -
j_call: TRBJ1-5

cdr3_nt: TGCGCCAGCAAGGTAGCGGGAGAGGTCTACAATGAGCAGTTCTTC
cdr3_aa: CASKVAGEVYNEQFF
v_call: TRBV5-1
d_call: TRBD2
clone_size: -
j_call: TRBJ2-1

cdr3_nt: TGTGCCAGCAGACCAAACCCCGGACAGAATTCACCCCTCCACTTT
cdr3_aa: CASRPNPGQNSPLHF
v_call: TRBV3-1/TRBV3-2
d_call: -
clone_size: -
j_call: TRBJ1-6

cdr3_nt: TGTGCCAGCAGTTTGAGGAACACTGAAGCTTTCTTT
cdr3_aa: CASSLRNTEAFF
v_call: TRBV12-3/TRBV12-4
d_call: -
clone_size: -
j_call: TRBJ1-1

cdr3_nt: TGTGCCAGCAGCCCCGGTAATGAGCAGTTCTTC
cdr3_aa: CASSPGNEQFF
v_call: TRBV9
d_call: -
clone_size: -
j_call: TRBJ2-1

cdr3_nt: TGTGCCAGCAGCCAAGTTCTACAGCTCGGGGCCAACGTCCTGACTTTC
cdr3_aa: CASSQVLQLGANVLTF
v_call: TRBV3-1/TRBV3-2
d_call: -
clone_size: -
j_call: TRBJ2-6

cdr3_nt: TGTGCCAGCTCAACGGGTGCGGGGGGCAACAATGAGCAGTTCTTC
cdr3_aa: CASSTGAGGNNEQFF
v_call: TRBV18
d_call: TRBD2
clone_size: -
j_call: TRBJ2-1

cdr3_nt: TGTGCCAGCAGCCTGGCGGACAGGGGGTTATATGGCTACACCTTC
cdr3_aa: CASSLADRGLYGYTF
v_call: TRBV5-4
d_call: TRBD1
clone_size: once
j_call: TRBJ1-2

cdr3_nt: TGTGCCAGCAGCCGAGGGAGGGTGCCTGAAGCTTTCTTT
cdr3_aa: CASSRGRVPEAFF
v_call: TRBV3-1/TRBV3-2
d_call: -
clone_size: -
j_call: TRBJ1-1

cdr3_nt: TGTGCCAGCAGTGAATCCCCAGGGGCCGTCACCGGGGAGCTGTTTTTT
cdr3_aa: CASSESPGAVTGELFF
v_call: TRBV2
d_call: -
clone_size: once
j_call: TRBJ2-2

cdr3_nt: TGTGCCAGCAGCGTAGACGGACAAGCCCATCAGCCCCAGCATTTT
cdr3_aa: CASSVDGQAHQPQHF
v_call: TRBV9
d_call: -
clone_size: -
j_call: TRBJ1-5

cdr3_nt: TGTGCCATCAGTGCACCGGACAGGGGCCAGGATGAAGCTTTCTTT
cdr3_aa: CAISAPDRGQDEAFF
v_call: TRBV10-3
d_call: TRBD1
clone_size: -
j_call: TRBJ1-1

cdr3_nt: TGCGCCAGCAGCTTGGGGACAGGGGAGAGGCAGCCCCAGCATTTT
cdr3_aa: CASSLGTGERQPQHF
v_call: TRBV5-1
d_call: TRBD1
clone_size: few
j_call: TRBJ1-5

cdr3_nt: TGTGCCAGCAGCCGAAGGGACGGAGGGGGCTACACCTTC
cdr3_aa: CASSRRDGGGYTF
v_call: TRBV7-8
d_call: -
clone_size: -
j_call: TRBJ1-2

cdr3_nt: TGTGCCAGCAGCTTCGATAGCTCCCTCCCGGTTCACTTCTTC
cdr3_aa: CASSFDSSLPVHFF
v_call: TRBV7-2
d_call: -
clone_size: -
j_call: TRBJ2-7

cdr3_nt: TGTGCCAGCAGCTTAACGGGACTAGCGGGAGTCGAGCAGTACTTC
cdr3_aa: CASSLTGLAGVEQYF
v_call: TRBV7-3
d_call: TRBD2
clone_size: -
j_call: TRBJ2-7

cdr3_nt: TGTGCCAGCAGCCCCTCAGGCCGCAATCAGCCCCAGCATTTT
cdr3_aa: CASSPSGRNQPQHF
v_call: TRBV16
d_call: -
clone_size: -
j_call: TRBJ1-5

cdr3_nt: TGTGCCAGTAGTATCCGCAGGGGGATAGAGGCTTTCTTT
cdr3_aa: CASSIRRGIEAFF
v_call: TRBV19
d_call: TRBD1
clone_size: -
j_call: TRBJ1-1

cdr3_nt: TGTGCCAGCAGCCCAACTTCCCTGCGGGAGGGCCTCCTATACGAGCAGTACTTC
cdr3_aa: CASSPTSLREGLLYEQYF
v_call: TRBV7-9
d_call: TRBD2
clone_size: once
j_call: TRBJ2-7

cdr3_nt: TGTGCCAGTAGTCCACCCGAACCGTTCTATGAGCAGTACTTC
cdr3_aa: CASSPPEPFYEQYF
v_call: TRBV19
d_call: -
clone_size: -
j_call: TRBJ2-7

cdr3_nt: TGTGCCAGCAGCCGCGGGAGCTACAATGAGCAGTTCTTC
cdr3_aa: CASSRGSYNEQFF
v_call: TRBV7-8
d_call: TRBD2
clone_size: once
j_call: TRBJ2-1

cdr3_nt: TGTGCCAGCAGCTCGGGGGGCGGGGGCCATTCACCCCTCCACTTT
cdr3_aa: CASSSGGGGHSPLHF
v_call: TRBV21-1
d_call: -
clone_size: once
j_call: TRBJ1-6

cdr3_nt: TGTGCCAGCAGTTTCCGACAGGGTGAAGCTTTCTTT
cdr3_aa: CASSFRQGEAFF
v_call: TRBV28
d_call: TRBD1
clone_size: -
j_call: TRBJ1-1

cdr3_nt: TGTGCCAGCAGCTTGTCTTCTCAGCCCCAGCATTTT
cdr3_aa: CASSLSSQPQHF
v_call: TRBV5-4
d_call: -
clone_size: -
j_call: TRBJ1-5

cdr3_nt: TGTGCCAGCAGCCCGCGGCGGGGGGGCGAGACCCAGTACTTC
cdr3_aa: CASSPRRGGETQYF
v_call: TRBV27
d_call: TRBD2
clone_size: -
j_call: TRBJ2-5

cdr3_nt: TGTGCCAGCAGTTTGGTAGGAGGGGACGAGCAGTACTTC
cdr3_aa: CASSLVGGDEQYF
v_call: TRBV12-3/TRBV12-4
d_call: -
clone_size: -
j_call: TRBJ2-7

cdr3_nt: TGTGCCTGGAACTCGAACACCGGGGAGCTGTTTTTT
cdr3_aa: CAWNSNTGELFF
v_call: TRBV30
d_call: -
clone_size: -
j_call: TRBJ2-2

cdr3_nt: TGTGCCAGTAGTATATTTCGGGAGCGCCCCTATGGCTACACCTTC
cdr3_aa: CASSIFRERPYGYTF
v_call: TRBV19
d_call: -
clone_size: -
j_call: TRBJ1-2

cdr3_nt: TGTGCCTCCGGGGGTAGCGGGTCCCCAAATACGCAGTATTTT
cdr3_aa: CASGGSGSPNTQYF
v_call: TRBV2
d_call: TRBD2
clone_size: -
j_call: TRBJ2-3

cdr3_nt: TGTGCCAGCAGTTACCCGGGACAACTCGGCTACACCTTC
cdr3_aa: CASSYPGQLGYTF
v_call: TRBV6-2/TRBV6-3
d_call: -
clone_size: -
j_call: TRBJ1-2

cdr3_nt: TGTGCCAGTAGTATGGGGCAGAGCCTTCGGGAGCAGTACTTC
cdr3_aa: CASSMGQSLREQYF
v_call: TRBV19
d_call: -
clone_size: -
j_call: TRBJ2-7